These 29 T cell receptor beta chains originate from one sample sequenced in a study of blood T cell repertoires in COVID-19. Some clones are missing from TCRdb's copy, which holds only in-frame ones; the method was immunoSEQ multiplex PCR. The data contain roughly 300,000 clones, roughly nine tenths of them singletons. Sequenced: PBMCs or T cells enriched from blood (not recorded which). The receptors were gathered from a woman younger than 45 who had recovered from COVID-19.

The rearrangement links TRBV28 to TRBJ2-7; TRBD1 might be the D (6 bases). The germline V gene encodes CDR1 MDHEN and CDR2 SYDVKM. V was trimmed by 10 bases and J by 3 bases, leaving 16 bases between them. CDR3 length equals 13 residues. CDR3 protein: CAIARDTYYEQYF. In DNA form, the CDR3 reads TGTGCCATCGCCCGGGACACGTACTACGAGCAGTACTTC.

The CDR3 DNA reads TGTGCCAGCAGTTTTAGGGGCGCCGGAAACACCATATATTTT. Its protein product is CASSFRGAGNTIYF. The J gene is TRBJ1-3, the V gene TRBV28; D might be TRBD1 (5 bases). This CDR3 has 14 amino acids. V lost 3 bases and J lost 4, with 10 bases in between. Germline CDR1 MDHEN, CDR2 SYDVKM.

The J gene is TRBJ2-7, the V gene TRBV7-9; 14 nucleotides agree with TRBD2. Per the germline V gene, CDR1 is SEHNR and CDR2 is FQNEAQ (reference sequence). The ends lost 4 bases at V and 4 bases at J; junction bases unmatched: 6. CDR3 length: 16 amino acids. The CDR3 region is CASSSPRTSGGYEQYF. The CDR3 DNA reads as TGTGCCAGCAGCTCCCCCCGGACTAGCGGGGGGTACGAGCAGTACTTC.

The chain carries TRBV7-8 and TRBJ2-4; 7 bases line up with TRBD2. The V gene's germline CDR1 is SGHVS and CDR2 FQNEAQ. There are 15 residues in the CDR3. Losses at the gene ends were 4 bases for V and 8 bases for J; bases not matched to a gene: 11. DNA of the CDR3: TGTGCCAGCAGCTCCCTGGGGGGAGGGATGGACATTCAGTACTTC. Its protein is CASSSLGGGMDIQYF.

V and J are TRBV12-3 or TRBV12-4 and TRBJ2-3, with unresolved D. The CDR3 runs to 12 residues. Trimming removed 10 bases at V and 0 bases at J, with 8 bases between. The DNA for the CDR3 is TGTGCCACCACAATTAGCACAGATACGCAGTATTTT. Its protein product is CATTISTDTQYF.

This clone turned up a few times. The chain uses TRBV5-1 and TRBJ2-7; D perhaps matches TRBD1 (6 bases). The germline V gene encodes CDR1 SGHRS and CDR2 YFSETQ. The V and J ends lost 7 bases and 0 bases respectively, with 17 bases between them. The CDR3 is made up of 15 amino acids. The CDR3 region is CASSNQDRSSYEQYF. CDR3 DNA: TGCGCCAGCTCGAACCAAGACAGGTCCTCCTACGAGCAGTACTTC.

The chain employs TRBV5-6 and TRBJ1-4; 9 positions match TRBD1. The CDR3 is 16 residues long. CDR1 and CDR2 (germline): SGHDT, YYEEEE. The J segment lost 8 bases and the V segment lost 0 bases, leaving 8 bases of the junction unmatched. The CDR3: CASSLGFGTGNEKLFF. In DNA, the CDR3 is TGTGCCAGCAGCTTGGGCTTTGGGACAGGGAACGAAAAACTGTTTTTT.

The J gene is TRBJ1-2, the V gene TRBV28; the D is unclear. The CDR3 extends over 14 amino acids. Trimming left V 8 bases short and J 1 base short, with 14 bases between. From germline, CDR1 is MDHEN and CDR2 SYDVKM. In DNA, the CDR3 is TGTGCCAGCCTGGAACGTCGGGGTAACTATGGCTACACCTTC. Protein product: CASLERRGNYGYTF.

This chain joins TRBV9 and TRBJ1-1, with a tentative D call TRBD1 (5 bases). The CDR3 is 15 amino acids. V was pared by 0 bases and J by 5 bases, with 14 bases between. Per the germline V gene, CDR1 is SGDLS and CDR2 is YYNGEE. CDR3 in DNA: TGTGCCAGCAGCGTAGATGGCGCAGGGAGGACTGAAGCTTTCTTT. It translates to CASSVDGAGRTEAFF.

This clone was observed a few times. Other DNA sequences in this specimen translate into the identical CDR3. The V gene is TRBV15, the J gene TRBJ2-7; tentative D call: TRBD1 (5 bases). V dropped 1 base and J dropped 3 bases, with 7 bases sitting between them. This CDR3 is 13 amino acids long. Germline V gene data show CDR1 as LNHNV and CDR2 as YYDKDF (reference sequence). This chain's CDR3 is CATSRVDSYEQYF. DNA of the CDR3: TGTGCCACCAGCAGAGTAGACAGCTACGAGCAGTACTTC.

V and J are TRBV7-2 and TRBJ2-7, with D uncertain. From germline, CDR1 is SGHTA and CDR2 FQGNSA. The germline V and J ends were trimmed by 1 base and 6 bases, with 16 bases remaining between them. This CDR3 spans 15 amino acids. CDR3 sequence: CASSLVGSSFGEQYF. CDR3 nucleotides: TGTGCCAGCAGCTTAGTCGGGTCGTCGTTCGGCGAGCAGTACTTC.

The CDR3 bases are TGTGCCAGCAGTGAATGGAGGGGGCGGGACGGGGAGCTGTTTTTT. Protein sequence: CASSEWRGRDGELFF. The genes are TRBV6-1 and TRBJ2-2; maybe TRBD1 (7 bases). Per germline, CDR1 MNHNS and CDR2 SASEGT. The CDR3 spans 15 residues. With 2 bases removed from V and 7 bases from J, the gap between germline ends came to 14 bases.

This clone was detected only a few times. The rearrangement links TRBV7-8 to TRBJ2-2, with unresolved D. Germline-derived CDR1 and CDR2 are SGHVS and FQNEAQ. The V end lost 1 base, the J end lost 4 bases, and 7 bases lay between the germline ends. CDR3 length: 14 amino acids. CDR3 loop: CASSLVQPTGELFF. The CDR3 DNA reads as TGTGCCAGCAGCTTAGTACAACCCACCGGGGAGCTGTTTTTT.

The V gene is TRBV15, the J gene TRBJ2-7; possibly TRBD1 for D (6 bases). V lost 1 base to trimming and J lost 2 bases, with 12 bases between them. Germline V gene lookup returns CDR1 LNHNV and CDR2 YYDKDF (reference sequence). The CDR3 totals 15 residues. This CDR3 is CATSRGLDRTYEQYF. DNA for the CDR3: TGTGCCACCAGCAGAGGACTTGACAGGACCTACGAGCAGTACTTC.

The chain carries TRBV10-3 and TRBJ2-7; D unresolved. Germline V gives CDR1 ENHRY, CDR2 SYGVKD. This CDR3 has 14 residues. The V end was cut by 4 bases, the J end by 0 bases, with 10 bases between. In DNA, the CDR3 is TGTGCCATCAGTGCCCCAGAATTCTCCTACGAGCAGTACTTC. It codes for CAISAPEFSYEQYF.

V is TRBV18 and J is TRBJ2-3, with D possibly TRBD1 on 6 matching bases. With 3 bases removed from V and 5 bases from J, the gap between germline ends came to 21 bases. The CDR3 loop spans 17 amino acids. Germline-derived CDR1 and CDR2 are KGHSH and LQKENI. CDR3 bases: TGTGCCAGCTCACCTACAGGGCCCTCTTATCTTGGAGATACGCAGTATTTT. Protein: CASSPTGPSYLGDTQYF.

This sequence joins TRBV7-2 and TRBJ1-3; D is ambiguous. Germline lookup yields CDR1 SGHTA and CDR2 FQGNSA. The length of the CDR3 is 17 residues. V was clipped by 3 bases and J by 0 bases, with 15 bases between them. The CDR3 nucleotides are TGTGCCAGCAGCTTTTTATTTTCTGCGAACTCTGGAAACACCATATATTTT. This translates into CASSFLFSANSGNTIYF.

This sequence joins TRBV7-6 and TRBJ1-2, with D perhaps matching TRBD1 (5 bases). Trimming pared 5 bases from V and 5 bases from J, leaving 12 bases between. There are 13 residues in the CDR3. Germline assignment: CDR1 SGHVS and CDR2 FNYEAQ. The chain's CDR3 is CASSPPAGYGYTF. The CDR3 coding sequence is TGTGCCAGCAGCCCACCGGCAGGGTATGGCTACACCTTC. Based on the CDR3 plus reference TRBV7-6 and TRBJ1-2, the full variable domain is GAGVSQSPRYKVTKRGQDVALRCDPISGHVSLYWYRQALGQGPEFLTYFNYEAQQDKSGLPNDRFSAERPEGSISTLTIQRTEQRDSAMYRCASSPPAGYGYTFGSGTRLTVV.

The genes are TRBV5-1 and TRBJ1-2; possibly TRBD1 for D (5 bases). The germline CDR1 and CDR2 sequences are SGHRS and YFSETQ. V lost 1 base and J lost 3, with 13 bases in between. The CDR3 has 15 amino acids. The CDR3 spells CASSLLGDRDYGYTF. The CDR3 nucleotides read TGCGCCAGCAGCTTGTTAGGGGATAGGGACTATGGCTACACCTTC.

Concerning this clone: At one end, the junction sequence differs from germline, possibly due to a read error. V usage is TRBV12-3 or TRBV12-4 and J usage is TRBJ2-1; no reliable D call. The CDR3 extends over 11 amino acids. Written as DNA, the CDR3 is TGTGCCGGCAGAGCGTTGAATGAGCAGTTCTTC. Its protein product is CAGRALNEQFF.

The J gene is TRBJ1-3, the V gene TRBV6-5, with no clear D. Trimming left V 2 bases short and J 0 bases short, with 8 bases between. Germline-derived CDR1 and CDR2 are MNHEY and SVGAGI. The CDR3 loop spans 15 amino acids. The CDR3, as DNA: TGTGCCAGCAGTTACATGGCAGACTCTGGAAACACCATATATTTT. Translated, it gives CASSYMADSGNTIYF.

CDR3 coding DNA: TGTGCCAGCAGCCAAGTGGGGGCTTGGGAGCAGTACTTC. Amino acids: CASSQVGAWEQYF. V and J are TRBV14 and TRBJ2-7; D is perhaps TRBD1 (6 bases). The CDR3 contains 13 residues. The V and J ends lost 1 base and 7 bases respectively, with 11 bases between them. Germline values: CDR1 SGHDN, CDR2 FVKESK.

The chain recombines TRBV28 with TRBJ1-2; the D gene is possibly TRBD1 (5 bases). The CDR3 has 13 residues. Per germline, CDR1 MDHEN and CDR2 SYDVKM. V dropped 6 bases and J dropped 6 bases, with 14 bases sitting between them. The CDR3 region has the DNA TGTGCCAGCAGCGCTCCTCGGGGGAATGGCTACACCTTC. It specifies CASSAPRGNGYTF.

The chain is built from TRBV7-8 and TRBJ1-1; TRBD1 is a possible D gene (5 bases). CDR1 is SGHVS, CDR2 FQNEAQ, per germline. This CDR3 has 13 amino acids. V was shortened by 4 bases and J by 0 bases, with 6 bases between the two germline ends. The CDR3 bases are TGTGCCAGCAGCTCAGGGTTGAACACTGAAGCTTTCTTT. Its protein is CASSSGLNTEAFF.

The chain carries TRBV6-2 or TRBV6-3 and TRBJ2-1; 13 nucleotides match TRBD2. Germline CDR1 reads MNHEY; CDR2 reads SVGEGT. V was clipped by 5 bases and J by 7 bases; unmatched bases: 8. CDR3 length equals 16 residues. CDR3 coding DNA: TGTGCCAGCAGTAGGATCCAGACTAGCGGGGGGAATGAGCAGTTCTTC. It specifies CASSRIQTSGGNEQFF.

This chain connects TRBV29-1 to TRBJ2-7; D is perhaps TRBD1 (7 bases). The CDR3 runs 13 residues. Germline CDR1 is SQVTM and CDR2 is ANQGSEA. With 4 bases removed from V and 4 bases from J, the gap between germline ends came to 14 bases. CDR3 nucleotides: TGCAGCGTTGCACCCAGGGGGACTTACGAGCAGTACTTC. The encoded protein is CSVAPRGTYEQYF.

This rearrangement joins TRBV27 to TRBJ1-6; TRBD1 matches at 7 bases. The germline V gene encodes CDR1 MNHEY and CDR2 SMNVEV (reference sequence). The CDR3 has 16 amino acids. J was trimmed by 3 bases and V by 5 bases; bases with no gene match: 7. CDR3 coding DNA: TGTGCCAGCAGTAGACAAGGGACAGTCTATAATTCACCCCTCCACTTT. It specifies CASSRQGTVYNSPLHF.

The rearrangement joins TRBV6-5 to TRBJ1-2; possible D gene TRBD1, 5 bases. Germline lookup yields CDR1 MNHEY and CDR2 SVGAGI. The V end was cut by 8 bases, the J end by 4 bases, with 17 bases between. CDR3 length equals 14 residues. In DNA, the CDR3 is TGTGCCAGCGCGAAGGGGCGGCTTCTCTATGGCTACACCTTC. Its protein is CASAKGRLLYGYTF.

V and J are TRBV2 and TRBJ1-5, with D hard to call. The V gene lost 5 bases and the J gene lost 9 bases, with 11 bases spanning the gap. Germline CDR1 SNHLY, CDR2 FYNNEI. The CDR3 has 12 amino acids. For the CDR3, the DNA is TGTGCCAGCAGTTCAGACCTAGGGCCCCAGCATTTT. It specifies CASSSDLGPQHF.